This T cell receptor beta chain is drawn from a study of cytomegalovirus exposure and HLA in healthy donors. Deletions cut 6 bases from V and 6 bases from J, with 17 bases between. Germline lookup yields CDR1 PRHDT and CDR2 FYEKMQ (reference sequence). This CDR3 comprises 15 residues. The donors were members of the validation cohort, which comprised approximately 120 subjects and was separate from the first cohort of several hundred subjects. Clones were sequenced by immunoSEQ multiplex PCR, and TCRdb holds only the in-frame ones, with some missing. The table has 140,000 or so clones, 80% to 90% seen once.

J is TRBJ2-2 and V is TRBV13; the D call may be TRBD1 or TRBD2 (6 bases each). The sequence was collected from a woman aged 18-29 years in good health and CMV-seropositive. The specimen sequenced was PBMCs. The CDR3: CASRLQGLEPGELFF. The CDR3 nucleotides read TGTGCCAGCAGGTTACAGGGACTGGAGCCCGGGGAGCTGTTTTTT.